This entry lists 7 T cell receptor beta chains sequenced from one sample in a study of blood T cell repertoires in COVID-19. Generated by immunoSEQ multiplex PCR, the TCRdb table keeps only in-frame clones and is missing some. The repertoire holds hundreds of thousands of clones, with about 91% as singletons. Sequencing was carried out using peripheral blood. Every receptor here comes from a woman in her 30s with COVID-19, enrolled during active disease.

This rearrangement joins TRBV27 to TRBJ2-2, with 7 nucleotides matching TRBD2. The trim removed 5 bases at V and 6 bases at J, leaving 6 bases unmatched. Germline loops: CDR1 MNHEY, CDR2 SMNVEV (reference sequence). The CDR3 runs 14 residues. This CDR3 reads CASSPAGYSGELFF. Here the CDR3 DNA reads TGTGCCAGCAGTCCAGCGGGGTATTCCGGGGAGCTGTTTTTT.

The chain couples TRBV10-2 to TRBJ1-6; D may be TRBD1 (6 bases). Trimming left V 10 bases short and J 10 bases short, with 23 bases between. Germline CDR1 is WSHSY and CDR2 is SAAADI. CDR3 size: 15 residues. CDR3: CATRRGAGAESPLHF. The CDR3 DNA is TGCGCCACCCGACGGGGCGCAGGGGCGGAATCACCCCTCCACTTT.

J is TRBJ2-1 and V is TRBV13, with D perhaps TRBD1 (6 bases). CDR3 length: 14 residues. The V gene's germline CDR1 is PRHDT and CDR2 FYEKMQ (reference sequence). V was shortened by 1 base and J by 6 bases, with 10 bases between the two germline ends. The CDR3 loop is CASSLVLQGNEQFF. The DNA of the CDR3 is TGTGCCAGCAGCTTAGTGTTACAGGGCAATGAGCAGTTCTTC.

The J gene is TRBJ1-1, the V gene TRBV30; no firm D call. CDR1 GTSNPN and CDR2 SVGIG come from the germline V gene (reference sequence). The CDR3 runs to 11 residues. Trimming shortened V by 2 bases and J by 6 bases, and 7 bases separated the two germline ends. The CDR3 sequence is CAWSWASEAFF. CDR3 DNA: TGTGCCTGGAGTTGGGCTTCTGAAGCTTTCTTT.

The chain is built from TRBV18 and TRBJ1-5; TRBD1 matches at 8 bases. The CDR3 extends over 15 amino acids. Trimming cost V 1 base and J 9 bases; bases outside gene matches: 8. Germline loops: CDR1 KGHSH, CDR2 LQKENI. CDR3 in amino acids: CASSPRGQASGPQHF. Written as DNA, the CDR3 is TGTGCCAGCTCACCACGGGGACAGGCTAGCGGGCCCCAGCATTTT.

The chain couples TRBV6-6 to TRBJ2-1, with D possibly TRBD2 on 6 matching bases. Per the germline V gene, CDR1 is MNHNY and CDR2 is SVGAGI (reference sequence). The CDR3 is 16 residues long. V was shortened by 2 bases and J by 5 bases, with 16 bases between the two germline ends. This CDR3 reads CASSYGLRGPNNEQFF. The CDR3 DNA reads TGTGCCAGCAGTTACGGTTTGCGGGGACCCAACAATGAGCAGTTCTTC.

V usage is TRBV5-4 and J usage is TRBJ1-6; a possible D gene is TRBD1 (6 bases). CDR1 is SGHNT and CDR2 is YYREEE in the germline V gene (reference sequence). Trimming removed 2 bases from V and 7 bases from J, with 16 bases in between. The CDR3 is 16 residues long. The CDR3 region is CASSLSNRDFNSPLHF. DNA for the CDR3: TGTGCCAGCAGCTTAAGTAACAGGGATTTCAATTCACCCCTCCACTTT. The full variable domain, rest sourced from reference TRBV5-4 and TRBJ1-6, is ETGVTQSPTHLIKTRGQQVTLRCSSQSGHNTVSWYQQALGQGPQFIFQYYREEENGRGNFPPRFSGLQFPNYSSELNVNALELDDSALYLCASSLSNRDFNSPLHFGNGTRLTVT.